A single sample is the source of the 12 T cell receptor beta chains below, sequenced in a study of metastatic and nonmetastatic thyroid tumors. The entire patient cohort was treatment-naive prior to thyroid surgery. MiXCR re-clonotyped the PCR reads for TCRdb. This table holds about 69,000 clones, 13% to 15% found once. Sequenced sample: blood. The receptor set was obtained from a male donor with papillary thyroid cancer or a benign thyroid nodule (not recorded which). Some clones in this sample may be carry-over from other donors' samples.

This clone was picked up many times. The chain combines TRBV2 with TRBJ2-7; perhaps TRBD1 as D (6 bases). Germline V gene lookup returns CDR1 SNHLY and CDR2 FYNNEI. CDR3 length equals 14 residues. Trimming cost V 2 bases and J 10 bases, with 18 bases left between them. Written as DNA, the CDR3 is TGTGCCAGCAGTGAATATCGAAGGGGGAAGGAACAGTACGTC. This encodes CASSEYRRGKEQYV.

Many counts were recorded for this clone. This rearrangement joins TRBV3-1 to TRBJ1-2; D call uncertain. Germline CDR1 and CDR2: LGHDT and YNNKEL (reference sequence). V was pared by 2 bases and J by 8 bases, with 12 bases between. The CDR3 sequence is 13 residues long. DNA for the CDR3: TGTGCCAGCAGCCAACAGCAATATGGAGGCTACACCTTC. Translated, it gives CASSQQQYGGYTF.

This chain joins TRBV6-2 or TRBV6-3 and TRBJ2-7, with D maybe TRBD1 (6 bases). The CDR3 runs 14 residues. The germline gives CDR1 MNHEY, CDR2 SVGEGT. Trimming shortened V by 5 bases and J by 12 bases, and 23 bases separated the two germline ends. This CDR3 reads CASSHPLLDRLLYV. DNA for the CDR3: TGTGCCAGCAGTCACCCCCTCCTTGACAGGCTTTTGTACGTC.

V is TRBV13 and J is TRBJ1-5, with D perhaps matching TRBD1 (5 bases). The CDR3 sequence is 15 residues long. V was pared by 2 bases and J by 3 bases, with 11 bases between. Germline CDR1 is PRHDT and CDR2 is FYEKMQ (reference sequence). CDR3 coding DNA: TGTGCCAGCAGCTTATGGGGGAACTACAATCAGCCCCAGCATTTT. It encodes CASSLWGNYNQPQHF.

The chain links TRBV18 to TRBJ1-2; D is ambiguous. Trimming shortened V by 1 base and J by 4 bases, and 10 bases separated the two germline ends. The CDR3 has 14 amino acids. CDR1 is KGHSH and CDR2 is LQKENI in the germline V gene. The CDR3 reads CASSPLEGSYGYTF. CDR3 sequence (DNA): TGTGCCAGCTCACCACTAGAAGGGAGCTATGGCTACACCTTC.

This clone showed up many times. The V and J genes are TRBV4-1 and TRBJ2-1; TRBD2 might be the D (6 bases). Germline V gene data show CDR1 as MGHRA and CDR2 as YSYEKL. CDR3 size: 16 residues. With 0 bases removed from V and 3 bases from J, the gap between germline ends came to 12 bases. CDR3 DNA: TGCGCCAGCAGCCAAGATTCGGGCGGGGACTACAATGAGCAGTTCTTC. Its protein is CASSQDSGGDYNEQFF.

This clone has ten or more counts. The J gene is TRBJ2-1, the V gene TRBV6-1; D is unresolved. The CDR3 is 11 amino acids. V lost 4 bases to trimming and J lost 7 bases, with 5 bases between them. Germline V gene lookup returns CDR1 MNHNS and CDR2 SASEGT. CDR3 nucleotide sequence: TGTGCCAGCAGTGGAGGAAATGAGCAGTTCTTC. Translation: CASSGGNEQFF.

At least ten counts were recorded for this clone. The rearrangement links TRBV2 to TRBJ2-3, with D perhaps TRBD2 (5 bases). V was pared by 6 bases and J by 4 bases, with 11 bases between. The germline gives CDR1 SNHLY, CDR2 FYNNEI. The CDR3 runs to 13 residues. The CDR3 sequence is CASSRGLPDTQYF. CDR3 bases: TGTGCCAGCAGCCGCGGACTGCCAGATACGCAGTATTTT.

The sample holds many counts of this clone. V gene TRBV2 combines with J gene TRBJ2-7, with 8 bases lining up with TRBD1. Germline CDR1 is SNHLY and CDR2 is FYNNEI. The junction had 11 bases not matched to a gene; V was cut back by 2 bases and J by 2 bases. The CDR3 runs to 17 residues. The CDR3 coding sequence is TGTGCCAGCAGTGAACGGCGACCCGGACAGGGTACCTACGAGCAGTACTTC. This codes for CASSERRPGQGTYEQYF. Full variable domain (remainder filled in from reference TRBV2 and TRBJ2-7): EPEVTQTPSHQVTQMGQEVILRCVPISNHLYFYWYRQILGQKVEFLVSFYNNEISEKSEIFDDQFSVERPDGSNFTLKIRSTKLEDSAMYFCASSERRPGQGTYEQYFGPGTRLTVT.

In this sample, this clone turned up many times. The chain couples TRBV13 to TRBJ2-2; 15 positions agree with TRBD2. Germline V lookup: CDR1 PRHDT, CDR2 FYEKMQ (reference sequence). The V and J ends lost 5 bases and 6 bases, in that order; junction bases with no gene match: 10. The CDR3 is made up of 18 amino acids. The CDR3 DNA follows: TGTGCCAGCAGCACCCGGACTAGCGGGAGGGCCTGGGCCGGGGAGCTGTTTTTT. Residues: CASSTRTSGRAWAGELFF.

About this clone: A much larger clone is a single base away; this may be a read error. The chain couples TRBV6-1 to TRBJ2-3, with a tentative D call TRBD1 (5 bases). Germline V gene sequence: CDR1 MNHNS, CDR2 SASEGT. This CDR3 region has 16 residues. The chain's CDR3 is CASSGMGLLSTGTQYF. CDR3 nucleotide sequence: TGTGCCAGCAGTGGCATGGGGCTTTTGAGCACAGGTACGCAGTATTTT.

The J gene is TRBJ2-7, the V gene TRBV5-8; tentatively, D is TRBD1 (6 bases). The length of the CDR3 is 13 residues. The V gene's germline CDR1 is SGHTS and CDR2 YDEGEE. V lost 0 bases and J 4 bases, leaving 8 bases between the germline ends. CDR3 DNA sequence: TGTGCCAGCAGCTTGGGGACAGATTACGAGCAGTACTTC. This codes for CASSLGTDYEQYF.